Following are 3 T cell receptor beta chains from one sample sequenced in a study of shared clonotypes between healthy human individuals. Method: immunoSEQ multiplex PCR; TCRdb's copy keeps in-frame clones and lacks some. The sample records about 660,000 clones, roughly 70% being singletons. What was sequenced was memory CD4+ T cells sorted from blood. Subset here: CD45RA-negative fraction. Receptor source: a woman younger than 45 in good health.

V and J are TRBV28 and TRBJ2-3; D not certain. CDR1 and CDR2 (germline): MDHEN, SYDVKM. The CDR3 length is 16 residues. Trimming cost V 5 bases and J 6 bases, with 21 bases left between them. The DNA of the CDR3 is TGTGCCAGCAGTCCAGCCCCTATCCACCTCACGGATACGCAGTATTTT. Translating it yields CASSPAPIHLTDTQYF.

V and J are TRBV5-8 and TRBJ2-2; D gene unclear. Trimming shortened V by 0 bases and J by 3 bases, and 12 bases separated the two germline ends. Germline V gene lookup returns CDR1 SGHTS and CDR2 YDEGEE. This CDR3 is 16 amino acids long. In DNA form, the CDR3 reads TGTGCCAGCAGCTTGGGTCGGCAGCCAGACACCGGGGAGCTGTTTTTT. Translation: CASSLGRQPDTGELFF.

The rearrangement joins TRBV11-2 to TRBJ2-5, with D perhaps matching TRBD1 (5 bases). The ends were cut back, 3 bases at V and 6 bases at J, with 14 bases in the middle. The CDR3 spans 14 residues. Germline-derived CDR1 and CDR2 are SGHAT and FQNNGV. CDR3 loop: CASSFDSLVKTQYF. CDR3 sequence (DNA): TGTGCCAGCAGCTTTGACAGTTTAGTAAAGACCCAGTACTTC.